This paragraph reports one TCR beta chain. These data belong to a study of memory CD8 T cells in hepatitis C reinfection. Turning to the study itself: A positive HCV RNA test after two negatives ≥60 days apart defined reinfection. Between 12 and 24 weeks after reinfection detection, late samples were drawn.

Specified time point: late/post reinfection, 12 to 24 weeks after detection. Sorted cells were sequenced directly ex vivo without any in vitro expansion. People who inject drugs from Montreal's HEPCO study were the donors. Total naive CD8 T cells were sorted as viable CD3+ CD8+ CD45RO- cells from a couple of donors. Assay used: immunoSEQ multiplex PCR; TCRdb lists only in-frame clones, some missing. The data hold 45,000 to 50,000 clones, with 89% observed a single time. The material sequenced was naive CD8+ T cells sorted from blood. This sequence originates from a man aged 18 to 30 with hepatitis C virus infection.

The CDR3 region is CASSKSGTQYF. The CDR3 coding sequence is TGTGCCAGCAGCAAGTCAGGTACGCAGTATTTT. The rearrangement joins TRBV6-1 to TRBJ2-3; D is unresolved. This CDR3 region has 11 residues. The germline V gene has CDR1 MNHNS and CDR2 SASEGT. Deletions cut 6 bases from V and 8 bases from J, with 9 bases between.